These T cell receptor beta chains were read from a single sample in a study of CD8 T cells in ankylosing spondylitis. TCRdb independently ran MiXCR on the 5' RACE reads; one entry per CDR3 protein. Here the sample spans 150,000 to 200,000 distinct CDR3 sequences, about 13% being singletons. The specimen was blood, either unsorted or a sorted T cell fraction (not recorded which). The origin of the receptors is a male donor with ankylosing spondylitis or in good health (not recorded which). Both conserved end residues are part of each CDR3. A D gene is named only where the DNA matches it firmly.

D gene,J gene,V gene,CDR3 protein
-,TRBJ2-5,TRBV20-1,CSARRLERQETQYF
TRBD2,TRBJ2-1,TRBV27,CASSQGAGAYNEQFF
-,TRBJ2-3,TRBV6-1,CASSTNRFTDTQYF
TRBD2,TRBJ2-5,TRBV7-2,CASRPLAGGPSETQYF
-,TRBJ1-1,TRBV7-8,CASTQGQMNTEAFF
-,TRBJ2-1,TRBV9,CASSERQGTLYNEQFF
-,TRBJ2-2,TRBV7-9,CASSSGFDGELFF
-,TRBJ2-3,TRBV5-5,CASRATGASTDTQYF
TRBD1,TRBJ1-2,TRBV5-1,CASSPGTGGDYGYTF
-,TRBJ2-7,TRBV5-1,CASNDGPGALVYEQYF
-,TRBJ2-7,TRBV6-5,CASSYSELAYEQYF
-,TRBJ2-3,TRBV6-5,CASSYLDSSDTQYF
TRBD1,TRBJ2-1,TRBV19,CATTPGQGTNEQFF
TRBD1,TRBJ2-3,TRBV30,CAWSRGQGSDTQYF
-,TRBJ2-2,TRBV4-1,CAVSESPNTGELFF
-,TRBJ1-1,TRBV4-1,CASSQTGQFEAFF
-,TRBJ2-7,TRBV7-9,CASSLLAAYEQYF
-,TRBJ1-3,TRBV15,CATSRDHSGAAGNTIYF